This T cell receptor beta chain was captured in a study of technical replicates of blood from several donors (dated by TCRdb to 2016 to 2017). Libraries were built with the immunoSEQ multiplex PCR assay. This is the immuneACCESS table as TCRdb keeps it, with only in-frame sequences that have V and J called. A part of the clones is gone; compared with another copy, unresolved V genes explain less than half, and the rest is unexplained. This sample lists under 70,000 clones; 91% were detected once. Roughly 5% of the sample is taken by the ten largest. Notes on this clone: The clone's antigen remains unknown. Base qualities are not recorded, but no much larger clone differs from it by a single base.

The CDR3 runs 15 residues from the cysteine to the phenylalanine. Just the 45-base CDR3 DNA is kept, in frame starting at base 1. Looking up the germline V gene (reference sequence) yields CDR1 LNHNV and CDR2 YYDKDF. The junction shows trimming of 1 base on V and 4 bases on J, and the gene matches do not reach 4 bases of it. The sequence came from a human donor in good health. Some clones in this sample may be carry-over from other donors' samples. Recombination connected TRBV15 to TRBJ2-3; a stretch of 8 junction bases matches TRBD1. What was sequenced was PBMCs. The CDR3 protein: CATSRGRGQADTQYF. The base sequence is TGTGCCACCAGCAGAGGCAGGGGGCAAGCAGATACGCAGTATTTT.